This TCR beta chain is from a study of memory CD4+ T cells and cytomegalovirus serostatus. Remarks on this clone: No antigen is known for it.

CDR1 SGHRS and CDR2 YFSETQ come from the germline V gene. Trimming cost V 4 bases and J 2 bases, with 14 bases left between them. CDR3 length: 15 residues. How the authors handled the data: After removing out-of-frame reads, around 2.2 million distinct TCRbeta sequences remained. Repertoires were generated with immunoSEQ multiplex PCR, while TCRdb's copy carries only in-frame clones and drops some. V and J calls and clone size follow that table, whereas D and trimming were derived from the DNA. The data show tens of thousands of clones, with roughly 80% seen just once and approximately 0.7% held by the top ten. Single viable CD3+CD4+CD8-CD45RO+ cells were sorted as the memory CD4+ T cells. The study's findings and limits: About 40% of the roughly 160 known CMV-associated TCRbeta sequences appeared in CD4+ memory.

The clonotype comes from an adult in good health and CMV-seronegative. The sequenced sample was memory CD4+ T cells from blood. The chain combines TRBV5-1 with TRBJ2-3; D gene ambiguous. The CDR3 loop is CASSPPGSHTDTQYF. The CDR3 DNA reads as TGCGCCAGCAGCCCGCCCGGCTCCCACACAGATACGCAGTATTTT.